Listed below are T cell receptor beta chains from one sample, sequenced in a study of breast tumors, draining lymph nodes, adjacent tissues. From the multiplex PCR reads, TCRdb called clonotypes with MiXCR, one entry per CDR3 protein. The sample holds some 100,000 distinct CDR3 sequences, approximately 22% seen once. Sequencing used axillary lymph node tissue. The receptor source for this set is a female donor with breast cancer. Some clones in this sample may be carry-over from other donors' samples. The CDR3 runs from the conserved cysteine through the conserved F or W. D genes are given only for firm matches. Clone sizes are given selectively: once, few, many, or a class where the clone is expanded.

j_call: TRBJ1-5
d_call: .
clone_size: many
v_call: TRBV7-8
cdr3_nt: TGTGCCAGCAGCCCAGCGGTGGCGCAACCCCAGCATTTT
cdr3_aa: CASSPAVAQPQHF

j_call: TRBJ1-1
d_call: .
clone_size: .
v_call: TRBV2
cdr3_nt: TGTGCCAGCAGCCCCCGGGACACAAACACTGAAGCTTTCTTT
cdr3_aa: CASSPRDTNTEAFF

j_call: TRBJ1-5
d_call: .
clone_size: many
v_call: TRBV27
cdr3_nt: TGTGCCAGCAGACCAAATCAGGGATCGTACAATCAGCCCCAGCATTTT
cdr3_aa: CASRPNQGSYNQPQHF

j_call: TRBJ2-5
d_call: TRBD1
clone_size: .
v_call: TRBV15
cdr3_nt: TGTGCCACCAGCAGATTCCGGGGGACAGGAGTGGTCAATGAGCAGTACTTC
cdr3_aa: CATSRFRGTGVVNEQYF

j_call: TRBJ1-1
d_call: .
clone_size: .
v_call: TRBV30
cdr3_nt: TGTGCCTGGAGTCTAGGACGACGCGGGGGCACTGAAGCTTTCTTT
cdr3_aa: CAWSLGRRGGTEAFF

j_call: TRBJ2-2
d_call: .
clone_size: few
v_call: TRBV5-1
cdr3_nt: TGCGCCAGCAGTTGGGGGGGCCCGAACACCGGGGAGCTGTTTTTT
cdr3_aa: CASSWGGPNTGELFF

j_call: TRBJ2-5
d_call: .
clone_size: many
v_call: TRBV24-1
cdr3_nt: TGTGCCACCAGTGATTTGCTAGAAGAGACCCAGTACTTC
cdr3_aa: CATSDLLEETQYF

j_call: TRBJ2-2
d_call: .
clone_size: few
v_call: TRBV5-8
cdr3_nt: TGTGCCAGCAGCCTGAACGGGGTGAACACCGGGGAGCTGTTTTTT
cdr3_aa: CASSLNGVNTGELFF

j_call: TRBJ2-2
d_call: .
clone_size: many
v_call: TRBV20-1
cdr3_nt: TGCAGTGCTAGAGATAGTCGAACCGGGGAGCTGTTTTTT
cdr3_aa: CSARDSRTGELFF

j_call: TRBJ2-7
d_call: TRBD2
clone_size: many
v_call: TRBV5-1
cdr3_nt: TGCGCCAGCAGCGTCGGGGTAGCGGGAGGCGACGAGCAGTACTTC
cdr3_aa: CASSVGVAGGDEQYF

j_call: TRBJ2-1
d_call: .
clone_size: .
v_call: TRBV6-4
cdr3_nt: TGTGCCAGCAGCCGCCGGGCGGGCGGGGAGCAGTTCTTC
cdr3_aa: CASSRRAGGEQFF

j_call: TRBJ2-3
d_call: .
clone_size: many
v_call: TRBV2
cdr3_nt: TGTGCCAGCAGCTCGCCCTTAGGAGGGACAGATACGCAGTATTTT
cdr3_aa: CASSSPLGGTDTQYF

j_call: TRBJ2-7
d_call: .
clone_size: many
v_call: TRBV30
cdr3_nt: TGTGCCTGGAGTGTTAGCCAGACCTACGAGCAGTACTTC
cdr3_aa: CAWSVSQTYEQYF

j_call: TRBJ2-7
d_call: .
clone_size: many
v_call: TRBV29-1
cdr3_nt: TGCAGCGTTCGGGAGGGGACAGGGAGCGACGAGCAGTACTTC
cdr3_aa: CSVREGTGSDEQYF

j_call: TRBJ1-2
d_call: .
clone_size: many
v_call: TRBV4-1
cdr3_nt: TGCGCCAGCAGCCGAAACTTTCCTTCCTCCTCCCTCGATGGCTACACCTTC
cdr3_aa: CASSRNFPSSSLDGYTF

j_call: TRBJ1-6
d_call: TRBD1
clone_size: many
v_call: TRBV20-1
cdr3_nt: TGCAGTGCTGCAGACAGGGCCACCAATTCACCCCTCCACTTT
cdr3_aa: CSAADRATNSPLHF

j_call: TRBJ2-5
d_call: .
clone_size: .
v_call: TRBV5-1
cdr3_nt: TGCGCCAGCAGCCGCGTCTCAGGGCGAGCTGGCCAAGAGACCCAGTACTTC
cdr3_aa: CASSRVSGRAGQETQYF